The 23 T cell receptor beta chains reported below all come from one sample, sequenced in a study of shared clonotypes between healthy human individuals. Sequencing was performed with immunoSEQ multiplex PCR; in TCRdb, only in-frame clones are kept and a portion is missing. This sample has 450,000 to 500,000 clones, with about 85% found just once. Source material: PBMCs. The receptors shown here come from a woman between 40 and 55 years old in good health. Some clones in this sample may be carry-over from other donors' samples.

As to this clone: Only one base separates this from a far larger clonotype, so it likely reflects a read error. The J gene is TRBJ2-7, the V gene TRBV7-9; 8 bases are a match to TRBD1. CDR3 size: 19 residues. The ends lost 4 bases at V and 1 base at J; junction bases unmatched: 18. Germline V gives CDR1 SEHNR, CDR2 FQNEAQ (reference sequence). CDR3 in DNA: TGTGCCAGCAGCTCAGCGGTGAGAACAGGGGGACTGGGGTCCTACGAGCAGTACTTC. The encoded protein is CASSSAVRTGGLGSYEQYF.

The table lists this clone with a few counts. The J gene is TRBJ2-2, the V gene TRBV11-2, with 7 bases fitting TRBD2. This CDR3 has 18 amino acids. The J segment lost 5 bases and the V segment lost 4 bases, leaving 16 bases of the junction unmatched. Germline CDR1 and CDR2: SGHAT and FQNNGV. CDR3 sequence: CASSYASGGTQLTGELFF. The CDR3 DNA follows: TGTGCCAGCAGCTATGCTAGCGGAGGCACTCAATTAACCGGGGAGCTGTTTTTT.

V is TRBV10-3 and J is TRBJ1-5; 7 bases are shared with TRBD1. Germline trimming cut 3 bases from V and 7 bases from J; bases unmatched to any gene: 6. The CDR3 length is 14 residues. The germline V gene encodes CDR1 ENHRY and CDR2 SYGVKD. The CDR3 sequence is CAISEETGRQPQHF. The CDR3 DNA is TGTGCCATCAGTGAAGAGACAGGGCGACAGCCCCAGCATTTT.

This CDR3 is CASSVYTGPSSYEQYF. Here the CDR3 DNA reads TGTGCCAGCAGTGTGTATACGGGGCCGAGCTCCTACGAGCAGTACTTC. The chain carries TRBV28 and TRBJ2-7, with D perhaps matching TRBD1 or TRBD2 (5 bases each). V shed 5 bases and J shed 0 bases, with 17 bases lying between them. Germline V gene sequence: CDR1 MDHEN, CDR2 SYDVKM. The CDR3 has 16 residues.

This chain uses TRBV28 with TRBJ2-3; tentatively, D is TRBD2 (6 bases). This CDR3 spans 13 amino acids. From germline, CDR1 is MDHEN and CDR2 SYDVKM. The V and J ends lost 8 bases and 2 bases respectively, with 11 bases between them. The CDR3 loop is CASGGSPTDTQYF. The CDR3 nucleotides are TGTGCCAGCGGAGGGAGCCCCACAGATACGCAGTATTTT.

The chain is built from TRBV7-7 and TRBJ2-2; maybe TRBD2 (6 bases). The V gene's germline CDR1 is SSHAT and CDR2 FNYEAQ (reference sequence). CDR3 length equals 14 residues. Trimming cost V 5 bases and J 3 bases, with 10 bases left between them. For the CDR3, the DNA is TGTGCCAGCAGCCCGGGACTGTACACCGGGGAGCTGTTTTTT. Its protein product is CASSPGLYTGELFF.

The chain combines TRBV19 with TRBJ2-7; D is possibly TRBD1 or TRBD2 (5 bases each). CDR1 LNHDA and CDR2 SQIVND come from the germline V gene (reference sequence). The CDR3 loop spans 16 amino acids. Trimming cost V 8 bases and J 7 bases, with 27 bases left between them. CDR3 amino acids: CASRPNTGASWGEQYF. CDR3 coding DNA: TGTGCCAGTCGGCCAAATACCGGGGCCAGCTGGGGGGAGCAGTACTTC.

The J gene is TRBJ2-2, the V gene TRBV11-2; D unresolved. The CDR3 extends over 12 amino acids. V was cut by 0 bases and J by 8 bases, with 4 bases left in between. Per germline, CDR1 SGHAT and CDR2 FQNNGV. Written as DNA, the CDR3 is TGTGCCAGCAGCTTAGATGCTGGGGAGCTGTTTTTT. Translated, it gives CASSLDAGELFF.

Turning to this clone: It differs at one base from a far larger clone, so likely a read error. The CDR3 spells CASATGGPYGYTF. The CDR3, as DNA: TGTGCCAGCGCTACAGGGGGCCCCTATGGCTACACCTTC. The chain combines TRBV27 with TRBJ1-2, with 9 positions matching TRBD1. The CDR3 is 13 amino acids. Germline V gene sequence: CDR1 MNHEY, CDR2 SMNVEV (reference sequence). The V segment lost 8 bases and the J segment 4 bases; nucleotides outside the gene matches: 5.

V and J are TRBV4-1 and TRBJ1-5; TRBD1 agrees at 10 bases. This CDR3 has 14 amino acids. The trim removed 3 bases at V and 12 bases at J, leaving 8 bases unmatched. Germline V gene data show CDR1 as MGHRA and CDR2 as YSYEKL. Written as DNA, the CDR3 is TGCGCCAGCAGCCAGCCCGGGACAGGGGAAGACCAGCATTTT. This translates into CASSQPGTGEDQHF.

This chain connects TRBV6-1 to TRBJ1-2; 8 bases fit TRBD1. The germline V gene has CDR1 MNHNS and CDR2 SASEGT. The junction had 8 bases not matched to a gene; V was cut back by 1 base and J by 10 bases. The CDR3 contains 14 residues. CDR3 sequence reads: CASSEVGQASDYTF. The CDR3, as DNA: TGTGCCAGCAGTGAAGTGGGACAGGCTAGTGACTACACCTTC.

This clone was counted ten times or more. Other DNA sequences within the sample encode an identical CDR3. The CDR3, as DNA: TGTGCCAGCAGTTTACCCTCTAGCGGGACTGACCTCCAGTACTTC. This sequence encodes CASSLPSSGTDLQYF. The chain employs TRBV28 and TRBJ2-5; TRBD2 matches 9 bases. Germline CDR1 reads MDHEN; CDR2 reads SYDVKM. V lost 2 bases to trimming and J lost 10 bases; unmatched junction nucleotides: 11. This CDR3 region has 15 residues.

The chain has TRBV7-9 and TRBJ1-4, with TRBD1 identical over 8 bases. V gave up 6 bases and J gave up 4 bases; unmatched junction bases: 7. The length of the CDR3 is 15 residues. CDR1 SEHNR and CDR2 FQNEAQ come from the germline V gene (reference sequence). The DNA for the CDR3 is TGTGCCAGCAGTCTAAGGACAGGGCTTAATGAAAAACTGTTTTTT. Its translation is CASSLRTGLNEKLFF.

This chain joins TRBV30 and TRBJ2-5, with D possibly being TRBD2 (8 bases). V shed 2 bases and J shed 1 base, with 23 bases lying between them. Germline V gene lookup returns CDR1 GTSNPN and CDR2 SVGIG (reference sequence). CDR3 length equals 18 residues. The CDR3 nucleotides are TGTGCCTGGAGTTTATCGTGGACAGGACTAGCCCTCCAAGAGACCCAGTACTTC. Translation: CAWSLSWTGLALQETQYF.

This clone was observed a single time. The CDR3 here is CASSLGRGEEKLFF. In nucleotides, the CDR3 is TGTGCCAGCAGCTTAGGCAGGGGTGAAGAAAAACTGTTTTTT. The chain combines TRBV7-2 with TRBJ1-4; tentatively, D is TRBD1 (6 bases). V gave up 1 base and J gave up 8 bases, with 11 bases separating them. This CDR3 region has 14 residues. Germline V CDR1 and CDR2: SGHTA, FQGNSA.

This clone was observed a few times. The V gene is TRBV19, the J gene TRBJ1-1; 7 bases fit TRBD1. Germline CDR1 is LNHDA and CDR2 is SQIVND (reference sequence). The J segment lost 3 bases and the V segment lost 7 bases, leaving 5 bases of the junction unmatched. The length of the CDR3 is 13 residues. This chain's CDR3 is CASTDRAYTEAFF. In DNA form, the CDR3 reads TGTGCCAGTACAGACAGGGCCTACACTGAAGCTTTCTTT.

About this clone itself: It differs at one base from a far larger clone, so likely a read error. V is TRBV7-2 and J is TRBJ1-2; possible D gene TRBD1, 5 bases. Germline values: CDR1 SGHTA, CDR2 FQGNSA. This CDR3 is built from 13 residues. The V end was cut by 5 bases, the J end by 3 bases, with 10 bases between. The CDR3 loop reads CASSPVQDYGYTF. The CDR3 DNA reads TGTGCCAGCAGCCCCGTACAGGACTATGGCTACACCTTC.

V and J are TRBV4-1 and TRBJ2-1; 8 nucleotides agree with TRBD2. Germline CDR1 reads MGHRA; CDR2 reads YSYEKL. The CDR3 runs to 17 residues. Trimming at V came to 1 base and at J to 8 bases, leaving 13 bases not matched to a gene. The CDR3 DNA reads TGCGCCAGCAGCCAAGGAGGGTGGGGCGGGAGGCTTTATGAGCAGTTCTTC. It translates to CASSQGGWGGRLYEQFF.

V gene TRBV29-1 combines with J gene TRBJ1-5; D uncertain. V lost 5 bases, J lost 0 bases, and 8 bases lay in between. The length of the CDR3 is 13 residues. Germline V CDR1 and CDR2: SQVTM, ANQGSEA. CDR3 sequence reads: CSVTDDSNQPQHF. The CDR3 DNA reads TGCAGCGTTACCGACGATAGCAATCAGCCCCAGCATTTT.

This clone was seen many times. This sequence joins TRBV5-4 and TRBJ1-2; the D gene is possibly TRBD1 (5 bases). The CDR3 contains 13 residues. The germline V gene has CDR1 SGHNT and CDR2 YYREEE (reference sequence). Trimming removed 3 bases at V and 5 bases at J, with 11 bases between. The CDR3 sequence: CASSSETAYGYTF. The CDR3 DNA reads TGTGCCAGCAGCTCCGAGACAGCATATGGCTACACCTTC.

Remarks on this clone: A far bigger clonotype differs at one base, so this is likely a read error. This chain links TRBV4-1 with TRBJ2-7; D gene unclear. The CDR3 spans 15 residues. V lost 1 base and J lost 3, with 13 bases in between. CDR1 MGHRA and CDR2 YSYEKL come from the germline V gene. CDR3 nucleotides: TGCGCCAGCAGCCAAGCGGCCGTAGGCAGCTACGAGCAGTACTTC. Translation: CASSQAAVGSYEQYF.

This clone has only one observation. J is TRBJ2-2 and V is TRBV7-8; D is undetermined. V was trimmed by 3 bases and J by 5 bases, leaving 7 bases between them. The CDR3 totals 13 residues. Germline CDR1 reads SGHVS; CDR2 reads FQNEAQ. The CDR3 DNA reads TGTGCCAGCAGCTTGACAACTACCGGGGAGCTGTTTTTT. It codes for CASSLTTTGELFF. Full variable domain (outside the CDR3, taken from reference TRBV7-8 and TRBJ2-2): GAGVSQSPRYKVAKRGQDVALRCDPISGHVSLFWYQQALGQGPEFLTYFQNEAQLDKSGLPSDRFFAERPEGSVSTLKIQRTQQEDSAVYLCASSLTTTGELFFGEGSRLTVL.

This chain connects TRBV28 to TRBJ1-5; 8 positions agree with TRBD1. The CDR3 covers 16 residues. V lost 5 bases to trimming and J lost 0 bases; unmatched junction nucleotides: 6. Per the germline V gene, CDR1 is MDHEN and CDR2 is SYDVKM. The CDR3 DNA is TGTGCCAGCAGTCCCCCAGGGGGCTATAGCAATCAGCCCCAGCATTTT. Amino acids: CASSPPGGYSNQPQHF.